The 24 T cell receptor beta chains below come from one sample, sequenced in a study of post-analysis software for immune sequencing data. Study results and caveats: TRBV5-6, TRBV5-1 and TRBV20-1 belonged to a set of about five TRBV segments that were more frequent in patients than controls.

Built from TCR beta cDNA, the libraries had unique molecular identifiers in them. TCRdb re-called the PCR reads with MiXCR, one entry per CDR3 protein. This table holds approximately 440,000 distinct CDR3 sequences, under 55% found once. No antigens are known for them. Sequencing was done on a sample of blood. Source of these receptors: a girl aged 5-17 years with multiple sclerosis.

The V and J genes are TRBV20-1 and TRBJ2-7; 9 bases line up with TRBD2. Losses at the gene ends were 3 bases for V and 4 bases for J; bases not matched to a gene: 7. This CDR3 has 14 residues. Germline CDR1 DFQATT, CDR2 SNEGSKA (reference sequence). The CDR3 protein is CSARPLAGMYEQYF. CDR3 DNA: TGCAGTGCTAGGCCTCTAGCGGGAATGTACGAGCAGTACTTC.

The CDR3: CSAEKTANQPQHF. The CDR3 DNA sequence: TGCAGTGCTGAAAAGACGGCGAATCAGCCCCAGCATTTT. The chain carries TRBV20-1 and TRBJ1-5; D gene uncertain. The CDR3 covers 13 residues. Germline CDR1 and CDR2: DFQATT and SNEGSKA (reference sequence). V was pared by 5 bases and J by 4 bases, with 12 bases between.

The CDR3 sequence is CASSLESGDAPYEQYF. The CDR3 region has the DNA TGCGCCAGCAGCCTAGAAAGCGGGGACGCTCCCTACGAGCAGTACTTC. The genes are TRBV4-3 and TRBJ2-7; TRBD2 aligns across 7 bases. The CDR3 runs 16 residues. Per the germline V gene, CDR1 is LGHNA and CDR2 is YSLEER. V lost 4 bases to trimming and J lost 2 bases; unmatched junction nucleotides: 11.

The chain employs TRBV19 and TRBJ2-1; 10 nucleotides align to TRBD1. V gave up 2 bases and J gave up 5 bases; unmatched junction bases: 9. CDR1 and CDR2 (germline): LNHDA, SQIVND (reference sequence). This CDR3 has 17 amino acids. CDR3 region: CASSIRSGQGVDNEQFF. The CDR3 region has the DNA TGTGCCAGTAGTATACGCTCAGGACAGGGGGTAGACAATGAGCAGTTCTTC.

This sequence joins TRBV27 and TRBJ2-1; TRBD2 matches 9 bases. Germline CDR1 and CDR2: MNHEY and SMNVEV (reference sequence). With V trimmed by 6 bases and J by 7 bases, 7 bases remained unmatched. This CDR3 has 14 residues. Here the CDR3 DNA reads TGTGCCAGCAGGTTGGGACTAGCATTGAATGAGCAGTTCTTC. As protein: CASRLGLALNEQFF.

This rearrangement joins TRBV3-1 to TRBJ2-7; the D is unclear. In germline, CDR1 is LGHDT, CDR2 YNNKEL (reference sequence). The V and J ends lost 2 bases and 1 base respectively, with 12 bases between them. This CDR3 comprises 15 residues. The DNA of the CDR3 is TGTGCCAGCAGCCAAAGGGCAGTCCTTTCCTACGAGCAGTACTTC. This encodes CASSQRAVLSYEQYF.

The chain combines TRBV12-3 or TRBV12-4 with TRBJ1-4; 7 bases agree with TRBD1. This CDR3 has 14 residues. J lost 5 bases, V lost 4 bases, and 4 bases had no gene match. The CDR3 DNA sequence: TGTGCCAGCAGTTGGACACAGGGGAATGAAAAACTGTTTTTT. Protein sequence: CASSWTQGNEKLFF.

DNA for the CDR3: TGTGCCAGCAGTTACTTCGCAGTCGACATTAATTCACCCCTCCACTTT. Its translation: CASSYFAVDINSPLHF. The chain employs TRBV6-6 and TRBJ1-6; D not certain. Per the germline V gene, CDR1 is MNHNY and CDR2 is SVGAGI (reference sequence). V shed 1 base and J shed 6 bases, with 13 bases lying between them. The CDR3 has 16 residues.

This clonotype was picked up a small number of times. The conserved phenylalanine or tryptophan normally closing the CDR3 is absent here, so this likely arose from a read error. The chain links TRBV7-3 to TRBJ1-2; unclear D gene. This CDR3 is built from 16 residues. The V and J ends lost 5 bases and 7 bases respectively, with 23 bases between them. Germline lookup yields CDR1 SGHTA and CDR2 FQGTGA. The CDR3 nucleotides are TGTGCCAGCAGCCCACATGGGGTCGGGCAGGCCGGTGGCTACACCGTC. Translating gives CASSPHGVGQAGGYTV.

A word on this clonotype: Possible read error: a much larger clone is one base away. The V call is TRBV12-3 or TRBV12-4, the J call TRBJ1-2, with D possibly TRBD1 on 5 matching bases. This CDR3 spans 13 amino acids. V lost 6 bases and J 6 bases, leaving 14 bases between the germline ends. The CDR3 here is CASRSFGGDGYTF. In DNA form, the CDR3 reads TGTGCCAGCAGGTCATTCGGGGGAGATGGCTACACCTTC.

This chain uses TRBV5-1 with TRBJ1-5; D might be TRBD1 (5 bases). This CDR3 spans 13 amino acids. Germline CDR1 is SGHRS and CDR2 is YFSETQ. V was cut by 3 bases and J by 10 bases, with 14 bases left in between. Written as DNA, the CDR3 is TGCGCCAGCAGCTCAGAAACAGGTTCACCCCAGCATTTT. Protein: CASSSETGSPQHF.

The chain employs TRBV29-1 and TRBJ2-7; no reliable D call. V shed 4 bases and J shed 7 bases, with 14 bases lying between them. This CDR3 has 12 residues. Germline V gives CDR1 SQVTM, CDR2 ANQGSEA. CDR3 loop: CSVALLGGEQYF. CDR3 nucleotide sequence: TGCAGCGTTGCGTTGTTGGGTGGTGAGCAGTACTTC.

J is TRBJ2-4 and V is TRBV5-1; 7 bases are shared with TRBD1. Germline CDR1 reads SGHRS; CDR2 reads YFSETQ. The CDR3 totals 13 residues. Losses at the gene ends were 0 bases for V and 6 bases for J; bases not matched to a gene: 0. CDR3 amino acids: CASSLGDRNIQYF. The DNA of the CDR3 is TGCGCCAGCAGCTTGGGGGACAGAAACATTCAGTACTTC.

The chain couples TRBV5-1 to TRBJ2-5, with D possibly being TRBD1 or TRBD2 (6 bases each). CDR1 is SGHRS, CDR2 YFSETQ, per germline. The CDR3 totals 15 residues. Trimming removed 3 bases from V and 5 bases from J, with 17 bases in between. CDR3 coding DNA: TGCGCCAGCAGCTCCCAGGGGACTCTTGGCGAGACCCAGTACTTC. Its translation is CASSSQGTLGETQYF.

This sequence joins TRBV7-9 and TRBJ1-2; D unclear. Trimming left V 5 bases short and J 6 bases short, with 13 bases between. Germline-derived CDR1 and CDR2 are SEHNR and FQNEAQ (reference sequence). The CDR3 consists of 13 residues. Here the CDR3 reads CASSPHVGDGYTF. CDR3 in DNA: TGTGCCAGCAGCCCACACGTCGGCGATGGCTACACCTTC.

A few counts support this clonotype. This chain links TRBV29-1 with TRBJ2-3; 9 nucleotides agree with TRBD2. The germline V gene encodes CDR1 SQVTM and CDR2 ANQGSEA. With 5 bases clipped from V and 3 bases from J, the junction kept 9 bases outside the gene matches. This CDR3 has 15 amino acids. CDR3 coding DNA: TGCAGCGTTTGTTTAGCGGGAGAAGTGACAGATACGCAGTATTTT. Protein product: CSVCLAGEVTDTQYF.

This clonotype occurred a few times. V is TRBV6-1 and J is TRBJ2-3; 7 bases are a match to TRBD1. Germline-derived CDR1 and CDR2 are MNHNS and SASEGT. The CDR3 length is 18 residues. Losses at the gene ends were 5 bases for V and 2 bases for J; bases not matched to a gene: 16. This CDR3 reads CASSPQGGGFGSTDTQYF. The CDR3 DNA is TGTGCCAGCAGTCCCCAAGGGGGCGGGTTTGGTTCCACAGATACGCAGTATTTT.

This clonotype has only a few counts. The CDR3 spells CSVAAGVGGGDTQYF. The CDR3 DNA reads as TGCAGCGTTGCTGCGGGGGTCGGCGGAGGAGATACGCAGTATTTT. The rearrangement uses TRBV29-1 and TRBJ2-3, with 7 positions matching TRBD2. The J segment lost 5 bases and the V segment lost 4 bases, leaving 12 bases of the junction unmatched. Germline-derived CDR1 and CDR2 are SQVTM and ANQGSEA. The CDR3 is 15 amino acids.

The V call is TRBV6-6, the J call TRBJ2-1; weak D call: TRBD2 (5 bases). CDR3 length: 15 amino acids. Trimming removed 7 bases at V and 2 bases at J, with 15 bases between. Germline lookup yields CDR1 MNHNY and CDR2 SVGAGI (reference sequence). This CDR3 is CASIPWTGTYNEQFF. The CDR3 nucleotides read TGTGCCAGCATCCCCTGGACCGGGACCTACAATGAGCAGTTCTTC.

The chain recombines TRBV7-9 with TRBJ2-1, with TRBD2 matching 8 bases. The CDR3 loop spans 14 amino acids. Germline V gene data show CDR1 as SEHNR and CDR2 as FQNEAQ (reference sequence). The ends lost 2 bases at V and 6 bases at J; junction bases unmatched: 3. CDR3 DNA sequence: TGTGCCAGCAGCTTACCCGGGACTAGCAATGAGCAGTTCTTC. Its protein product is CASSLPGTSNEQFF.

The chain joins TRBV3-1 to TRBJ2-5, with D hard to call. Between the trimmed V and J ends, which lost 1 base and 1 base, there was a span of 4 bases. The CDR3 has 13 residues. Germline V lookup: CDR1 LGHDT, CDR2 YNNKEL (reference sequence). CDR3 nucleotides: TGTGCCAGCAGCCAAGGGGTCCAAGAGACCCAGTACTTC. Protein sequence: CASSQGVQETQYF.

The V call is TRBV28, the J call TRBJ2-1; D is possibly TRBD2 (6 bases). Germline V gene sequence: CDR1 MDHEN, CDR2 SYDVKM. V was trimmed by 5 bases and J by 9 bases, leaving 26 bases between them. The CDR3 totals 17 residues. The CDR3 DNA follows: TGTGCCAGCAGTCTAAATATCGGGGCTAGCGATACGGGTGAGCAGTTCTTC. It is translated as CASSLNIGASDTGEQFF.

CDR3 in amino acids: CASSLLTADTQYF. The CDR3, as DNA: TGTGCCAGCAGCTTACTGACAGCAGATACGCAGTATTTT. The V and J genes are TRBV11-2 and TRBJ2-3; possible D gene TRBD1, 5 bases. The CDR3 has 13 amino acids. V was clipped by 2 bases and J by 4 bases, with 7 bases between them. CDR1 is SGHAT, CDR2 FQNNGV, per germline.

This clonotype was seen a few times. The chain couples TRBV20-1 to TRBJ2-3; the D gene is possibly TRBD2 (7 bases). Per the germline V gene, CDR1 is DFQATT and CDR2 is SNEGSKA (reference sequence). The CDR3 has 12 residues. CDR3 DNA sequence: TGCTCAAAGGCGGGGGCATTGGATACGCAGTATTTT. It codes for CSKAGALDTQYF.